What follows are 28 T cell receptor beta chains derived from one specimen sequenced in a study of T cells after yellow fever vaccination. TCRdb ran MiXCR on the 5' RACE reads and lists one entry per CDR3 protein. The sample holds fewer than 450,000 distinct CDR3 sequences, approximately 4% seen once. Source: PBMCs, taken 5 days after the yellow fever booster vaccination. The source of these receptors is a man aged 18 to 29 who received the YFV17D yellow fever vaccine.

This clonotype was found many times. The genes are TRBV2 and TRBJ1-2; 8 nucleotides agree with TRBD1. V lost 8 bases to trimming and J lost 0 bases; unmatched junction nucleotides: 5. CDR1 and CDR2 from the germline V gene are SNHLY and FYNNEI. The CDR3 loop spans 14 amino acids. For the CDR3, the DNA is TGTGCCAGCTTCTTACAGGGGGCTAACTATGGCTACACCTTC. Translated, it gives CASFLQGANYGYTF.

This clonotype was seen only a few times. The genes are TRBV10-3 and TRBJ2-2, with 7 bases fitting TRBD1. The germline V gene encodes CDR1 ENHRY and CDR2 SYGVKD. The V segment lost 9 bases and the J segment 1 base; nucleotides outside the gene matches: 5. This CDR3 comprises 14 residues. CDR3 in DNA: TGTGCCATTCTGGACAGGCAGAACACCGGGGAGCTGTTTTTT. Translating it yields CAILDRQNTGELFF.

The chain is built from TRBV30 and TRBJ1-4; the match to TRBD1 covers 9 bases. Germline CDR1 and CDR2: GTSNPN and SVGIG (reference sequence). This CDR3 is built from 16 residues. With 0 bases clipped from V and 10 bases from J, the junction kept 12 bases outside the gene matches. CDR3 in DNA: TGTGCCTGGAGTGTGGCTGGGGGACAGGGACTTGGAAAACTGTTTTTT. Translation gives CAWSVAGGQGLGKLFF.

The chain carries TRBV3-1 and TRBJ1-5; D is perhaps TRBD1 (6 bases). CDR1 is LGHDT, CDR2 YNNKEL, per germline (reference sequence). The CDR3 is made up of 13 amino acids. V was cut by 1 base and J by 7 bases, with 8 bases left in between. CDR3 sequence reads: CASSQAQGQPQHF. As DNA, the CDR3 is TGTGCCAGCAGCCAAGCCCAGGGGCAGCCCCAGCATTTT.

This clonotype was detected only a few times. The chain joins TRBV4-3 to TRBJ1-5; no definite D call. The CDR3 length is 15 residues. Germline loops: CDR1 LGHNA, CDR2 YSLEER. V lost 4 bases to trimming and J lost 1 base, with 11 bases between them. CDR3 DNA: TGCGCCAGCAGCCTGTCCATAGGCAGCAATCAGCCCCAGCATTTT. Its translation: CASSLSIGSNQPQHF.

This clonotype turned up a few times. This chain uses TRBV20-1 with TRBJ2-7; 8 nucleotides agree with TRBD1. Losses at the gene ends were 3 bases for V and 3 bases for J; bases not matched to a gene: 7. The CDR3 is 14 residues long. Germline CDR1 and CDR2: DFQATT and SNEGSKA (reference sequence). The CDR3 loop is CSARRTGGNYEQYV. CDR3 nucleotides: TGCAGTGCTAGGCGAACAGGGGGGAACTACGAGCAGTACGTC.

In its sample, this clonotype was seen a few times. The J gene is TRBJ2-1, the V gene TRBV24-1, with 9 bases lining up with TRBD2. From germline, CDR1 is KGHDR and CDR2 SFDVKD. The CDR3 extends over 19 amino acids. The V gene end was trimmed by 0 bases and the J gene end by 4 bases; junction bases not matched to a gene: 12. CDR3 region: CATSDLQSPSGGTYNEQFF. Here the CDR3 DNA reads TGTGCCACCAGTGATTTGCAATCCCCGAGCGGGGGGACATACAATGAGCAGTTCTTC.

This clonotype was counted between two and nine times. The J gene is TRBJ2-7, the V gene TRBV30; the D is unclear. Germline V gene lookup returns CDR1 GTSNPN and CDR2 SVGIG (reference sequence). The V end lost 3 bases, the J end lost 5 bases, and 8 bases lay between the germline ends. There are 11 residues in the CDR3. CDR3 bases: TGTGCCTGGAGAGTGGGCCACGAGCAGTACTTC. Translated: CAWRVGHEQYF.

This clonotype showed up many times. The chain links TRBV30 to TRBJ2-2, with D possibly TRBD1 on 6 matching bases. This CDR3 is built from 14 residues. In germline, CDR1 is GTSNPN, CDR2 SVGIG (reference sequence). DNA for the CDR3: TGTGCTGCCCCAGGGGACCTGAACACCGGGGAGCTGTTTTTT. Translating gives CAAPGDLNTGELFF.

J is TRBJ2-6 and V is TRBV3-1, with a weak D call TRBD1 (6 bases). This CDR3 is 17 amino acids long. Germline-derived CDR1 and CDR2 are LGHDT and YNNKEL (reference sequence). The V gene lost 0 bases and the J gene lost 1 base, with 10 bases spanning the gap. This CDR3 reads CASSQEYRVSGANVLTF. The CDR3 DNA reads TGTGCCAGCAGCCAAGAGTACAGGGTTTCTGGGGCCAACGTCCTGACTTTC.

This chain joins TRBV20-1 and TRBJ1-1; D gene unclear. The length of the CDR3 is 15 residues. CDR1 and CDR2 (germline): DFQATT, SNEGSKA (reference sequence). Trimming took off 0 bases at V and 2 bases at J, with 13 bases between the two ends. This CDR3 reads CSARDPGRGNTEAFF. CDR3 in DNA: TGCAGTGCTAGAGATCCCGGGCGGGGAAACACTGAAGCTTTCTTT.

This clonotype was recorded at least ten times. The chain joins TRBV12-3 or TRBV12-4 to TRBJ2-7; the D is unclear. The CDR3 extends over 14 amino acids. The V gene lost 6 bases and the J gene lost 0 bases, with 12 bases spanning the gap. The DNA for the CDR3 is TGTGCCAGCAGCCTGGCGGTAAACTCCTACGAGCAGTACTTC. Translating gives CASSLAVNSYEQYF.

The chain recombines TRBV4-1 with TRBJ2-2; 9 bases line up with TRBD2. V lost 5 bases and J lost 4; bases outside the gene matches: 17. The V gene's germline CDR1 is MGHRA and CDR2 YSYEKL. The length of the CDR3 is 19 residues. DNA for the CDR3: TGCGCCAGCAGCGCGCCGGGGCGGGGGGGCAGGAGGAGCACCGGGGAGCTGTTTTTT. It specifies CASSAPGRGGRRSTGELFF.

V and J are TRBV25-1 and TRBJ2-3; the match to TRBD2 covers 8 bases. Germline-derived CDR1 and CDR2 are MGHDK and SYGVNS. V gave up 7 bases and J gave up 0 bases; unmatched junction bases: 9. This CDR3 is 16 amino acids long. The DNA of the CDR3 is TGTGCCAGCATGGAGCGGGGGTCTTCTAGCACAGATACGCAGTATTTT. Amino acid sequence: CASMERGSSSTDTQYF. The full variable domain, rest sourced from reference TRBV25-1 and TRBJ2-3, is EADIYQTPRYLVIGTGKKITLECSQTMGHDKMYWYQQDPGMELHLIHYSYGVNSTEKGDLSSESTVSRIRTEHFPLTLESARPSHTSQYLCASMERGSSSTDTQYFGPGTRLTVL.

CDR3 in DNA: TGTGCCAGCAGTTTAGACAGGCTTTTTTCCTACGAGCAGTACTTC. Translated, it gives CASSLDRLFSYEQYF. The genes are TRBV12-3 or TRBV12-4 and TRBJ2-7; the D gene is possibly TRBD1 (5 bases). Trimming cost V 1 base and J 1 base, with 11 bases left between them. CDR3 length: 15 residues.

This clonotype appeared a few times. The CDR3 bases are TGTGCCAGCAGCCCGGGACGGATGATCAATCAGCCCCAGCATTTT. Its translation is CASSPGRMINQPQHF. This chain connects TRBV7-8 to TRBJ1-5; D perhaps matches TRBD1 (5 bases). The ends were cut back, 5 bases at V and 3 bases at J, with 14 bases in the middle. Per germline, CDR1 SGHVS and CDR2 FQNEAQ. The CDR3 loop spans 15 amino acids.

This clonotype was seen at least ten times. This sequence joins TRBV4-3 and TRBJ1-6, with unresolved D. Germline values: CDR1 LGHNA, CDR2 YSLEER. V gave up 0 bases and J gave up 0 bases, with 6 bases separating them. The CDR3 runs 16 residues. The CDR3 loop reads CASSQEGLSYNSPLHF. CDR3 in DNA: TGCGCCAGCAGCCAAGAGGGCCTCTCCTATAATTCACCCCTCCACTTT.

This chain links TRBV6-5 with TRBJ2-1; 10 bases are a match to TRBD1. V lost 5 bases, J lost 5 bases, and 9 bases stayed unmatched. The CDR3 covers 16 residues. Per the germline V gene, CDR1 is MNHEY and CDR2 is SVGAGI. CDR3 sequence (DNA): TGTGCCAGCAGTAGCGCCGGGACAGGGGAGGACAATGAGCAGTTCTTC. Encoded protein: CASSSAGTGEDNEQFF.

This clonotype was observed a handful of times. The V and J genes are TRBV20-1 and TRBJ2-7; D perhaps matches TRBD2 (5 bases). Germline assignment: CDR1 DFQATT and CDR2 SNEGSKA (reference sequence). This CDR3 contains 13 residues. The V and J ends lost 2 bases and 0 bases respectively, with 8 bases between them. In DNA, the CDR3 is TGCAGTGCTAGAAAACTAGTCTCCTACGAGCAGTACTTC. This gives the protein CSARKLVSYEQYF.

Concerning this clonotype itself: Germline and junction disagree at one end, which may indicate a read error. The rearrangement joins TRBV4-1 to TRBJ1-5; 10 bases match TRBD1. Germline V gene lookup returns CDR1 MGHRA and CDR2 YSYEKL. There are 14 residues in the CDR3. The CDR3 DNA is TGCGCCAGCAGTCAGACAGGGGGCAATCTGCCCCAGCATTTT. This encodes CASSQTGGNLPQHF.

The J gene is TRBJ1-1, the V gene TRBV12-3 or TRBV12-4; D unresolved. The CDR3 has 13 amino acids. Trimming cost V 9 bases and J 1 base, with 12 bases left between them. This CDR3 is CASTWVENTEAFF. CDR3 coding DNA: TGTGCCAGTACGTGGGTGGAGAACACTGAAGCTTTCTTT.

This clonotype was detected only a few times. In nucleotides, the CDR3 is TGTGCCAGCAGCTTACCCGGGAGGAGTGGCGAGCAGTACTTC. Protein sequence: CASSLPGRSGEQYF. The genes are TRBV7-9 and TRBJ2-7; the match to TRBD2 covers 7 bases. Germline CDR1 is SEHNR and CDR2 is FQNEAQ (reference sequence). There are 14 residues in the CDR3. With V trimmed by 2 bases and J by 6 bases, 7 bases remained unmatched. The variable domain in full, completed from reference TRBV7-9 and TRBJ2-7, reads DTGVSQNPRHKITKRGQNVTFRCDPISEHNRLYWYRQTLGQGPEFLTYFQNEAQLEKSRLLSDRFSAERPKGSFSTLEIQRTEQGDSAMYLCASSLPGRSGEQYFGPGTRLTVT.

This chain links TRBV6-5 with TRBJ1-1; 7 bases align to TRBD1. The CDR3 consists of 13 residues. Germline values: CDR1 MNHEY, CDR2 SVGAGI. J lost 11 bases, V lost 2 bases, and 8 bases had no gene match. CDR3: CASSYRPTGVAFF. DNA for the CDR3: TGTGCCAGCAGTTACCGCCCAACAGGGGTCGCTTTCTTT.

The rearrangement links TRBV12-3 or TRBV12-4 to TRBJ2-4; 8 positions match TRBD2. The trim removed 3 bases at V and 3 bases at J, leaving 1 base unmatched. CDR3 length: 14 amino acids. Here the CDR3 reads CASSFGGGKNIQYF. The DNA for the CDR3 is TGTGCCAGCAGTTTCGGGGGGGGCAAAAACATTCAGTACTTC.

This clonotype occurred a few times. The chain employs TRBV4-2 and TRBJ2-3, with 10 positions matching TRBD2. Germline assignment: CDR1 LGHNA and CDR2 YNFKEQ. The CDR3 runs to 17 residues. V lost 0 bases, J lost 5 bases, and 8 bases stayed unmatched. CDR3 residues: CASSQDRAGGPQDTQYF. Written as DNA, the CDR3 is TGTGCCAGCAGCCAAGATCGAGCGGGGGGGCCGCAAGATACGCAGTATTTT.

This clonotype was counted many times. CDR3: CASSPGRLIAKNIQYF. DNA for the CDR3: TGTGCCAGCAGCCCGGGACGGCTAATAGCCAAAAACATTCAGTACTTC. The chain carries TRBV7-2 and TRBJ2-4, with D tentatively TRBD1 or TRBD2 (5 bases each). CDR3 length: 16 amino acids. The V and J ends lost 5 bases and 0 bases respectively, with 14 bases between them. The V gene's germline CDR1 is SGHTA and CDR2 FQGNSA.

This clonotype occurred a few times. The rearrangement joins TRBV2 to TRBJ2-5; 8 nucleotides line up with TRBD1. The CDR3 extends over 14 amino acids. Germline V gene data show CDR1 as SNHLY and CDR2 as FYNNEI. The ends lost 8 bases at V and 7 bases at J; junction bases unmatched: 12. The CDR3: CASGASGQGWTQYF. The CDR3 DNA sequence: TGTGCCAGCGGTGCCTCTGGACAGGGTTGGACCCAGTACTTC. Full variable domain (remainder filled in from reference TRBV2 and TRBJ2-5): EPEVTQTPSHQVTQMGQEVILRCVPISNHLYFYWYRQILGQKVEFLVSFYNNEISEKSEIFDDQFSVERPDGSNFTLKIRSTKLEDSAMYFCASGASGQGWTQYFGPGTRLLVL.

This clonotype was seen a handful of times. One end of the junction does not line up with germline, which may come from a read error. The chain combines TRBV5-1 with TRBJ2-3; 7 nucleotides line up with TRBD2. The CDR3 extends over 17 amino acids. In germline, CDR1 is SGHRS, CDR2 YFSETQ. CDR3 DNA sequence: TGCGCCAGCAGCCGCCGTACACTAGCGACTAGCACAGATACACAGTATTTT. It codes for CASSRRTLATSTDTQYF.